The 10 T cell receptor beta chains presented below share a single source sample, sequenced in a study of blood T cells in healthy people across ages. For the second PCR, which ran for 7 to 11 cycles, a sample-barcoded 5' primer and a J-beta primer mix were used. Using its own MiXCR run on the 5' RACE reads, TCRdb lists one record per CDR3 protein. The sample lists fewer than 650,000 distinct CDR3 sequences, roughly a quarter occurring once. The same sample was also studied in work on T cells of mothers and their children.

Sequences were obtained from blood. Source of these receptors: a boy between 2 and 10 years old in good health.

This clonotype was observed many times. V usage is TRBV6-6 and J usage is TRBJ1-5; D is undetermined. V lost 7 bases and J 3 bases, leaving 13 bases between the germline ends. The germline gives CDR1 MNHNY, CDR2 SVGAGI (reference sequence). This CDR3 spans 14 amino acids. The CDR3 bases are TGTGCCAGCAAGTCGGAACAGCACAATCAGCCCCAGCATTTT. It translates to CASKSEQHNQPQHF.

This chain uses TRBV6-5 with TRBJ2-1, with 11 bases that match TRBD2. Losses at the gene ends were 6 bases for V and 8 bases for J; bases not matched to a gene: 9. The CDR3 consists of 15 residues. Germline-derived CDR1 and CDR2 are MNHEY and SVGAGI. The CDR3 here is CASSGDGTSGYEQFF. CDR3 DNA: TGTGCCAGCAGCGGAGATGGGACTAGCGGTTATGAGCAGTTCTTC.

The chain employs TRBV20-1 and TRBJ2-7; D ambiguous. Germline V gene sequence: CDR1 DFQATT, CDR2 SNEGSKA (reference sequence). V dropped 0 bases and J dropped 3 bases, with 15 bases sitting between them. The CDR3 is 15 amino acids. The CDR3 DNA reads as TGCAGTGCTAGAGATCCCGGGTCCTCCTTCTACGAGCAGTACTTC. Residues: CSARDPGSSFYEQYF.

The chain recombines TRBV12-3 or TRBV12-4 with TRBJ2-4, with D perhaps TRBD1 or TRBD2 (5 bases each). Trimming removed 2 bases at V and 1 base at J, with 12 bases between. This CDR3 is built from 16 residues. DNA for the CDR3: TGTGCCAGCAGTTTACGGGGACGTACTGCCAAAAACATTCAGTACTTC. The encoded protein is CASSLRGRTAKNIQYF.

This chain links TRBV7-9 with TRBJ2-1; TRBD2 matches at 7 bases. Germline V lookup: CDR1 SEHNR, CDR2 FQNEAQ (reference sequence). This CDR3 contains 14 residues. With V trimmed by 1 base and J by 8 bases, 5 bases remained unmatched. Written as DNA, the CDR3 is TGTGCCAGCAGCTTAGTAGTAGGGAGGGATGAGCAGTTCTTC. It is translated as CASSLVVGRDEQFF.

To note about this clonotype: A much larger clone lies a single base off, so this may be a read error. V is TRBV20-1 and J is TRBJ2-1; D unresolved. Germline loops: CDR1 DFQATT, CDR2 SNEGSKA (reference sequence). Trimming took 0 bases from V and 0 from J, leaving 9 bases between them. There are 15 residues in the CDR3. CDR3 region: CSARDSRSSYNEQFF. The CDR3 coding sequence is TGCAGTGCTAGAGATAGCCGGAGCTCCTACAATGAGCAGTTCTTC.

V and J are TRBV14 and TRBJ1-3, with D uncertain. The V end was cut by 0 bases, the J end by 2 bases, with 11 bases between. This CDR3 comprises 16 residues. The germline V gene encodes CDR1 SGHDN and CDR2 FVKESK. The CDR3: CASSQDLGSPGNTIYF. Here the CDR3 DNA reads TGTGCCAGCAGCCAAGATCTGGGTTCCCCTGGAAACACCATATATTTT.

This clonotype was counted a single time. The conserved phenylalanine or tryptophan normally closing the CDR3 is absent here, so this likely arose from a read error. The V and J genes are TRBV19 and TRBJ2-5; D perhaps matches TRBD2 (6 bases). The CDR3 is 14 amino acids. Per germline, CDR1 LNHDA and CDR2 SQIVND (reference sequence). Trimming left V 5 bases short and J 2 bases short, with 12 bases between. CDR3 nucleotides: TGTGCCAGTAGTTTCGGTAGCGGTCAAGAGACCCAGTACTCC. Translating it yields CASSFGSGQETQYS.

For the CDR3, the DNA is TGTGCCAGCAGCCCCGGGACTAAGACAGATACGCAGTATTTT. This sequence encodes CASSPGTKTDTQYF. V gene TRBV12-3 or TRBV12-4 combines with J gene TRBJ2-3, with 7 bases lining up with TRBD2. The ends lost 6 bases at V and 3 bases at J; junction bases unmatched: 6. The CDR3 has 14 amino acids.

The chain carries TRBV28 and TRBJ1-2, with D tentatively TRBD1 (5 bases). The V gene lost 4 bases and the J gene lost 3 bases, with 12 bases spanning the gap. There are 14 residues in the CDR3. Germline V gene sequence: CDR1 MDHEN, CDR2 SYDVKM. The CDR3 sequence: CASSSTPGHYGYTF. The DNA for the CDR3 is TGTGCCAGCAGTTCCACCCCGGGACACTATGGCTACACCTTC.